This TCR beta chain was identified in a study of CD8 T cells in ankylosing spondylitis. This CDR3 is built from 14 residues. CDR1 and CDR2 (germline): SGHTA, FQGNSA. V shed 2 bases and J shed 0 bases, with 8 bases lying between them. TCRdb reprocessed the 5' RACE reads with MiXCR, giving one entry per CDR3 protein. The table shows around 300,000 distinct CDR3 sequences, with around 10% occurring only once. This clonotype showed up just a few times. This sequence was found in a female donor with ankylosing spondylitis or in good health (not recorded which). Sequenced: blood, either unsorted or a sorted T cell fraction (not recorded which). The genes are TRBV7-2 and TRBJ2-7, with D hard to call. CDR3 nucleotide sequence: TGTGCCAGCAGCTTATCACAGAGCTCCTACGAGCAGTACTTC. Amino acid sequence: CASSLSQSSYEQYF.